This TCR beta chain was retrieved from a study of T cells in Graves' hyperthyroidism and ophthalmopathy. For the study at large: At the time of initial diagnosis and before any treatment, peripheral blood was collected.

CDR3 size: 14 residues. Germline CDR1 and CDR2: MNHEY and SMNVEV (reference sequence). Study-wide points: Through a model of 13 V-J features, ophthalmopathy was separated from stable hyperthyroidism.

Concerning this clonotype itself: Antigen: not known. The germline gene is not matched at one end of the junction; a read error may be the cause.

RNA transcripts served as the template for amplifying TCR beta CDR3 regions. An initial round of RT-PCR targeting the TCR CDR3 relied on the HTBI primer set. TCRdb analysed the multiplex PCR reads with MiXCR anew, one entry per CDR3 protein. The table records around 620,000 distinct CDR3 sequences, 13% to 15% of them present only once. The source is a woman aged 18-35 years with Graves' ophthalmopathy. V is TRBV27 and J is TRBJ2-1; 8 bases match TRBD2. Sequencing input: blood. CDR3 sequence (DNA): TGTGCCGGCAGTTTAGCGGGACCCTACAATGAGCAGTTCTTC. Protein product: CAGSLAGPYNEQFF.